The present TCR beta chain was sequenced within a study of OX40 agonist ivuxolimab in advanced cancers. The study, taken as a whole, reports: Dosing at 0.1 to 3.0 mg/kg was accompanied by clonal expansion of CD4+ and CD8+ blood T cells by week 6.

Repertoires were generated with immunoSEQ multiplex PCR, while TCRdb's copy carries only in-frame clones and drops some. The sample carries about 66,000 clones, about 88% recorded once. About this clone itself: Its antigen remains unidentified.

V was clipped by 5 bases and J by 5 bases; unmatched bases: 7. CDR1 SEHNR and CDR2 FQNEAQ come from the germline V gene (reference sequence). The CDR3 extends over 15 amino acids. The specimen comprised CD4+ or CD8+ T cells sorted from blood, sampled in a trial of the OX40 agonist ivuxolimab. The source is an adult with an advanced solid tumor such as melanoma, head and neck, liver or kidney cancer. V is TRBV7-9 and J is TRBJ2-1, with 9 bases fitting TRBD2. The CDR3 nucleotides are TGTGCCAGCAGCCGCGTAGCGGGAGAGAACAATGAGCAGTTCTTC. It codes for CASSRVAGENNEQFF.